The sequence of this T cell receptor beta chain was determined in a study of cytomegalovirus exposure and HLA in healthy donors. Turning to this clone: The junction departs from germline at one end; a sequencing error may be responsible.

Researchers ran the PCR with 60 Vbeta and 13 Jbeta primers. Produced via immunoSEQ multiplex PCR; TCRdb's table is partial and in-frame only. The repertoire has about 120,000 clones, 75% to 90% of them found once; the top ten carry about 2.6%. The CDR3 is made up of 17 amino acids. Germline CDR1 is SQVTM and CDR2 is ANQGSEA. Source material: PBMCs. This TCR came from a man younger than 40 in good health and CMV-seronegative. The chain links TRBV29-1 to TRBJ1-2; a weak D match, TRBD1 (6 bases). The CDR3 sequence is CSVEGYRGQGINYGYPF. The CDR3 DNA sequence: TGCAGCGTTGAAGGCTACCGCGGGCAGGGGATTAACTATGGCTACCCCTTC.